This entry lists 20 T cell receptor beta chains sequenced from one sample in a study of shared clonotypes between healthy human individuals. Selected positively for CCR7 and CD45RO-negative, naive CD8 cells excluded terminally differentiated effector memory CD45RA+ cells. Only in-frame clones appear in the TCRdb table, and some are missing; sequencing was by immunoSEQ multiplex PCR. The table includes about 2,200,000 clones, about 92% detected once. The material sequenced was naive CD8+ T cells from PBMCs. These receptor sequences come from a man aged 18 to 35 in good health. Some clones in this sample may be carry-over from other donors' samples.

The chain recombines TRBV9 with TRBJ1-1; 7 bases map to TRBD1. The germline CDR1 and CDR2 sequences are SGDLS and YYNGEE. The CDR3 is 17 residues long. Germline trimming cut 3 bases from V and 1 base from J; bases unmatched to any gene: 12. The CDR3 region has the DNA TGTGCCAGCAGCGGGCTCCCTGGGAGGGGGCGGAACACTGAAGCTTTCTTT. It specifies CASSGLPGRGRNTEAFF.

V usage is TRBV14 and J usage is TRBJ1-5; D may be TRBD1 (6 bases). Trimming left V 3 bases short and J 5 bases short, with 20 bases between. This CDR3 has 17 residues. The germline V gene encodes CDR1 SGHDN and CDR2 FVKESK. This CDR3 reads CASSQAIPRGAYQPQHF. CDR3 in DNA: TGTGCCAGCAGCCAGGCCATTCCGAGGGGGGCTTATCAGCCCCAGCATTTT.

The gene calls are TRBV7-9 and TRBJ2-7, with a weak D call TRBD1 (6 bases). This CDR3 region has 14 residues. Germline CDR1 SEHNR, CDR2 FQNEAQ (reference sequence). The V end was cut by 1 base, the J end by 7 bases, with 14 bases between. CDR3 sequence reads: CASSLVGTGTEQYF. CDR3 in DNA: TGTGCCAGCAGCTTAGTGGGCACCGGGACAGAGCAGTACTTC.

The CDR3 is CASSLAGLAGVGELFF. CDR3 in DNA: TGTGCCAGCAGCTTGGCGGGACTAGCGGGAGTCGGGGAGCTGTTTTTT. The J gene is TRBJ2-2, the V gene TRBV5-8; 14 positions agree with TRBD2. The CDR3 length is 16 residues. The germline gives CDR1 SGHTS, CDR2 YDEGEE. V gave up 0 bases and J gave up 7 bases; unmatched junction bases: 2. Together with reference TRBV5-8 and TRBJ2-2, the CDR3 gives the full variable domain: EAGVTQSPTHLIKTRGQQATLRCSPISGHTSVYWYQQALGLGLQFLLWYDEGEERNRGNFPPRFSGRQFPNYSSELNVNALELEDSALYLCASSLAGLAGVGELFFGEGSRLTVL.

This clone was picked up one time. The identical CDR3 is also encoded by other nucleotide sequences in the sample. The chain employs TRBV4-3 and TRBJ2-5; TRBD1 matches 8 bases. Germline CDR1 LGHNA, CDR2 YSLEER. With V trimmed by 1 base and J by 1 base, 2 bases remained unmatched. This CDR3 comprises 15 residues. CDR3 region: CASSQGTGSQETQYF. The CDR3 region has the DNA TGCGCCAGCAGCCAAGGGACAGGGTCCCAAGAGACCCAGTACTTC.

The chain couples TRBV19 to TRBJ1-5, with 8 bases identical to TRBD1. CDR3 length: 16 residues. V was clipped by 1 base and J by 7 bases; unmatched bases: 9. CDR1 and CDR2 from the germline V gene are LNHDA and SQIVND (reference sequence). The CDR3 DNA reads as TGTGCCAGTAGTATAGTAGGGCAGGGGGCCCGCCAGCCCCAGCATTTT. Translating gives CASSIVGQGARQPQHF.

This chain connects TRBV15 to TRBJ2-3; TRBD2 matches 7 bases. The length of the CDR3 is 15 residues. V dropped 3 bases and J dropped 0; count of bases not matched to a gene: 3. Germline V gene sequence: CDR1 LNHNV, CDR2 YYDKDF (reference sequence). In nucleotides, the CDR3 is TGTGCCACCAGCAGGCTAGCGGTTAGCACAGATACGCAGTATTTT. Translation gives CATSRLAVSTDTQYF. Full variable domain (rest looked up from reference TRBV15 and TRBJ2-3): DAMVIQNPRYQVTQFGKPVTLSCSQTLNHNVMYWYQQKSSQAPKLLFHYYDKDFNNEADTPDNFQSRRPNTSFCFLDIRSPGLGDTAMYLCATSRLAVSTDTQYFGPGTRLTVL.

The chain couples TRBV9 to TRBJ2-1; TRBD2 is a possible D gene (5 bases). V dropped 0 bases and J dropped 6 bases, with 10 bases sitting between them. Germline V CDR1 and CDR2: SGDLS, YYNGEE. The length of the CDR3 is 14 residues. CDR3 protein: CASSVAGVANEQFF. CDR3 sequence (DNA): TGTGCCAGCAGCGTAGCCGGGGTGGCCAATGAGCAGTTCTTC.

The chain joins TRBV6-4 to TRBJ2-7; a weak D match, TRBD1 (6 bases). Trimming pared 8 bases from V and 1 base from J, leaving 18 bases between. CDR3 size: 15 residues. Germline V lookup: CDR1 MRHNA, CDR2 SNTAGT. The CDR3 is CASYEGDKPSYEQYF. The CDR3 DNA reads TGTGCCAGCTACGAGGGGGACAAGCCATCCTACGAGCAGTACTTC.

This chain links TRBV7-9 with TRBJ2-2; possibly TRBD1 for D (5 bases). V was shortened by 5 bases and J by 5 bases, with 15 bases between the two germline ends. Germline CDR1 is SEHNR and CDR2 is FQNEAQ (reference sequence). This CDR3 region has 15 residues. CDR3 sequence reads: CASSGAVFNTGELFF. The CDR3 DNA follows: TGTGCCAGCAGCGGGGCCGTATTTAATACCGGGGAGCTGTTTTTT.

This rearrangement joins TRBV5-1 to TRBJ1-1, with D perhaps TRBD1 (5 bases). Trimming took off 4 bases at V and 0 bases at J, with 19 bases between the two ends. The germline gives CDR1 SGHRS, CDR2 YFSETQ. The CDR3 consists of 17 residues. The CDR3 bases are TGCGCCAGCAGCCCCCCGGTCGTCGGGGCGATGAACACTGAAGCTTTCTTT. It yields the protein CASSPPVVGAMNTEAFF.

The chain recombines TRBV7-9 with TRBJ2-6; D call uncertain. Germline values: CDR1 SEHNR, CDR2 FQNEAQ (reference sequence). Trimming pared 1 base from V and 2 bases from J, leaving 6 bases between. The CDR3 spans 15 residues. CDR3 sequence reads: CASSLVRTGANVLTF. CDR3 nucleotides: TGTGCCAGCAGCTTAGTCAGGACTGGGGCCAACGTCCTGACTTTC.

In regard to this clone: Other DNA sequences in the same sample also yield this CDR3. The rearrangement uses TRBV9 and TRBJ2-3; D is unresolved. V lost 0 bases and J lost 0, with 5 bases in between. The length of the CDR3 is 14 residues. Germline lookup yields CDR1 SGDLS and CDR2 YYNGEE. This CDR3 is CASSVGGSTDTQYF. The CDR3 region has the DNA TGTGCCAGCAGCGTAGGTGGTAGCACAGATACGCAGTATTTT.

This sequence joins TRBV9 and TRBJ2-1; D is perhaps TRBD1 (5 bases). V lost 0 bases to trimming and J lost 6 bases, with 16 bases between them. CDR3 size: 16 residues. CDR1 SGDLS and CDR2 YYNGEE come from the germline V gene. CDR3 nucleotide sequence: TGTGCCAGCAGCGTAGCTAAGGGGCGCTTACTCAATGAGCAGTTCTTC. It encodes CASSVAKGRLLNEQFF.

The chain is built from TRBV4-2 and TRBJ2-6; no clear D. Trimming shortened V by 2 bases and J by 0 bases, and 11 bases separated the two germline ends. This CDR3 has 17 amino acids. Germline CDR1 is LGHNA and CDR2 is YNFKEQ. CDR3 loop: CASSQSSVVSGANVLTF. CDR3 DNA: TGTGCCAGCAGCCAATCCAGCGTAGTCTCTGGGGCCAACGTCCTGACTTTC.

The chain carries TRBV5-4 and TRBJ1-2; D gene unclear. Trimming removed 7 bases at V and 8 bases at J, with 12 bases between. Germline V lookup: CDR1 SGHNT, CDR2 YYREEE (reference sequence). CDR3 length equals 11 residues. The CDR3 loop is CASGIAGGYTF. CDR3 sequence (DNA): TGTGCCAGCGGGATCGCGGGAGGCTACACCTTC.

V and J are TRBV9 and TRBJ2-5; D might be TRBD2 (6 bases). Per the germline V gene, CDR1 is SGDLS and CDR2 is YYNGEE. Trimming shortened V by 0 bases and J by 4 bases, and 16 bases separated the two germline ends. The CDR3 consists of 16 residues. The CDR3 nucleotides are TGTGCCAGCAGCGTAGTTGGAGGGCGGGCGGGAGAGACCCAGTACTTC. Its protein is CASSVVGGRAGETQYF.

This clone came up once. The chain couples TRBV11-2 to TRBJ2-2; a weak D match, TRBD2 (6 bases). This CDR3 has 16 residues. Germline assignment: CDR1 SGHAT and CDR2 FQNNGV. Trimming left V 3 bases short and J 2 bases short, with 13 bases between. The CDR3 is CASSFVGGVNTGELFF. The CDR3 DNA reads TGTGCCAGCAGCTTCGTCGGAGGGGTTAACACCGGGGAGCTGTTTTTT.

The chain joins TRBV7-2 to TRBJ2-3; D might be TRBD2 (5 bases). CDR3 length: 16 amino acids. The V gene's germline CDR1 is SGHTA and CDR2 FQGNSA. Trimming shortened V by 2 bases and J by 6 bases, and 18 bases separated the two germline ends. The DNA for the CDR3 is TGTGCCAGCAGCTTATTAGCGTTTGCCGAGGAGGATACGCAGTATTTT. Protein product: CASSLLAFAEEDTQYF.

This clone has only one observation. Other DNA sequences in the sample encode the same CDR3. The genes are TRBV19 and TRBJ1-5; D not certain. CDR1 and CDR2 (germline): LNHDA, SQIVND (reference sequence). The V end was cut by 3 bases, the J end by 6 bases, with 6 bases between. This CDR3 contains 12 residues. This CDR3 is CASSIGAQPQHF. As DNA, the CDR3 is TGTGCCAGTAGTATCGGAGCTCAGCCCCAGCATTTT. The full variable domain, completed using reference TRBV19 and TRBJ1-5, is DGGITQSPKYLFRKEGQNVTLSCEQNLNHDAMYWYRQDPGQGLRLIYYSQIVNDFQKGDIAEGYSVSREKKESFPLTVTSAQKNPTAFYLCASSIGAQPQHFGDGTRLSIL.